The clone carrying this T cell receptor (beta chain) has a count of ten or more. Individual cDNA molecules received unique molecular identifiers. TCRdb re-called the 5' RACE reads with MiXCR, one entry per CDR3 protein. This sample has tens of thousands of distinct CDR3 sequences, with about 5% found just once. The germline V gene has CDR1 SGHTA and CDR2 FQGNSA. The CDR3 is 15 amino acids. Trimming removed 4 bases from V and 0 bases from J, with 10 bases in between. This sample stems from a study of early T cells in non-severe SARS-CoV-2 infection. The starting material was whole blood, obtained at baseline. This receptor was identified in an adult who was a healthcare worker with PCR-confirmed SARS-CoV-2 infection or an uninfected control (not recorded which). The chain recombines TRBV7-2 with TRBJ1-3; the D is unclear. The CDR3 nucleotides read TGTGCCAGCAGCTCGCGGGCCCTCTCTGGAAACACCATATATTTT. It translates to CASSSRALSGNTIYF.